The 24 T cell receptor beta chains below were found in one sample sequenced in a study of cytomegalovirus exposure and HLA in healthy donors. The PCR made use of 60 Vbeta and 13 Jbeta primers. This table comes from immunoSEQ multiplex PCR, and its TCRdb copy is limited to in-frame clones, with some not included. Here the sample spans some 130,000 clones, roughly 72% being singletons. The sequenced material came from PBMCs. The receptors were gathered from a woman aged 50 to 60 in good health and CMV-seronegative.

This chain links TRBV6-5 with TRBJ2-7; 9 bases match TRBD2. V was clipped by 6 bases and J by 4 bases; unmatched bases: 10. The CDR3 consists of 15 residues. The V gene's germline CDR1 is MNHEY and CDR2 SVGAGI. CDR3 amino acids: CASSRHLAGSYEQYF. The CDR3 DNA follows: TGTGCCAGCAGCAGACACCTAGCGGGATCATACGAGCAGTACTTC.

The chain has TRBV5-1 and TRBJ1-1, with no clear D. V shed 4 bases and J shed 5 bases, with 12 bases lying between them. This CDR3 has 13 amino acids. CDR1 is SGHRS, CDR2 YFSETQ, per germline. CDR3 protein: CASSRLGETEAFF. CDR3 bases: TGCGCCAGCAGCCGCTTAGGAGAAACTGAAGCTTTCTTT.

A few counts support this clone. The rearrangement joins TRBV4-3 to TRBJ2-2, with 12 bases that match TRBD2. Germline CDR1 is LGHNA and CDR2 is YSLEER. Trimming removed 1 base from V and 0 bases from J; junction bases left unmatched: 9. This CDR3 is built from 20 residues. The CDR3 region is CASSQVMTSGRTANTGELFF. Written as DNA, the CDR3 is TGCGCCAGCAGCCAAGTCATGACTAGCGGGAGAACAGCGAACACCGGGGAGCTGTTTTTT.

This clone has just a few counts. This chain's CDR3 is CASSQRTSGETQYF. The CDR3 bases are TGTGCCAGCAGCCAACGTACTAGCGGAGAGACCCAGTACTTC. The chain recombines TRBV4-2 with TRBJ2-5, with 8 bases that match TRBD2. The CDR3 contains 14 residues. Germline CDR1 and CDR2: LGHNA and YNFKEQ. V shed 2 bases and J 4 bases; nucleotides not matched to a gene: 3.

V usage is TRBV6-1 and J usage is TRBJ1-5, with D perhaps matching TRBD1 (5 bases). V was shortened by 6 bases and J by 5 bases, with 11 bases between the two germline ends. This CDR3 region has 13 residues. In germline, CDR1 is MNHNS, CDR2 SASEGT. The CDR3 nucleotides read TGTGCCAGCAGGACAGCCCCAGATCAGCCCCAGCATTTT. It yields the protein CASRTAPDQPQHF.

This clone was found once. An end of the junction differs from the germline gene, which may be a read error. The chain couples TRBV7-9 to TRBJ2-1, with TRBD2 matching over 12 bases. The germline V gene encodes CDR1 SEHNR and CDR2 FQNEAQ (reference sequence). The CDR3 is 15 amino acids. CDR3 sequence (DNA): TGTTCCAGCAGCTTCGGGACTAGCGGGTGGGATGAGCAGTTCTTC. It encodes CSSSFGTSGWDEQFF.

The chain has TRBV5-8 and TRBJ2-4, with D unresolved. Trimming pared 7 bases from V and 1 base from J, leaving 15 bases between. The CDR3 totals 15 residues. The germline V gene encodes CDR1 SGHTS and CDR2 YDEGEE. This CDR3 is CASGARRLAKNIQYF. For the CDR3, the DNA is TGTGCCAGCGGAGCCCGCCGGTTGGCCAAAAACATTCAGTACTTC.

On this clone: At one end the junction does not follow the germline gene, possibly because of a read error. The rearrangement joins TRBV19 to TRBJ1-5, with TRBD1 as a possible D gene (6 bases). Germline values: CDR1 LNHDA, CDR2 SQIVND (reference sequence). The CDR3 is made up of 16 amino acids. The CDR3 DNA reads as TGTGCCAGTAGTATTGTGGGGGCCGTTAGCAATCAGCCCCAGAATTTT. As protein: CASSIVGAVSNQPQNF.

In its sample, this clone was seen a few times. CDR3 amino acids: CASSPRTGVTDTQYF. CDR3 coding DNA: TGTGCCAGCTCACCGAGGACAGGAGTCACAGATACGCAGTATTTT. The V and J genes are TRBV18 and TRBJ2-3; 7 bases match TRBD1. CDR3 length: 15 amino acids. Unmatched junction bases numbered 5, after V lost 3 bases and J lost 2 bases. CDR1 KGHSH and CDR2 LQKENI come from the germline V gene.

V is TRBV29-1 and J is TRBJ2-4; D is perhaps TRBD1 (5 bases). This CDR3 comprises 20 residues. Per the germline V gene, CDR1 is SQVTM and CDR2 is ANQGSEA. Trimming took 0 bases from V and 6 from J, leaving 30 bases between them. The CDR3 coding sequence is TGCAGCGTTGAAGAATTTTATGGTGACAGCACTCTCCGGGTCCCAAACATTCAGTACTTC. Encoded protein: CSVEEFYGDSTLRVPNIQYF.

The sample holds one count of this clone. The chain is built from TRBV18 and TRBJ1-5; 10 bases are a match to TRBD1. V dropped 6 bases and J dropped 0; count of bases not matched to a gene: 11. This CDR3 has 18 residues. Germline lookup yields CDR1 KGHSH and CDR2 LQKENI. In DNA form, the CDR3 reads TGTGCCAGCTCTCAAACGATGACAGGGGGCAATAGCAATCAGCCCCAGCATTTT. Encoded protein: CASSQTMTGGNSNQPQHF.

The rearrangement links TRBV7-9 to TRBJ2-7; D uncertain. Trimming cost V 3 bases and J 8 bases, with 8 bases left between them. Germline CDR1 reads SEHNR; CDR2 reads FQNEAQ (reference sequence). There are 11 residues in the CDR3. CDR3 sequence: CASSLSHQQYF. The CDR3 DNA is TGTGCCAGCAGCTTGAGCCACCAGCAGTACTTC.

The rearrangement uses TRBV29-1 and TRBJ2-5; weak D call: TRBD1 (7 bases). The CDR3 is 13 amino acids. Between the trimmed V and J ends, which lost 5 bases and 3 bases, there was a span of 13 bases. Germline V lookup: CDR1 SQVTM, CDR2 ANQGSEA. CDR3 residues: CSVPRGAEETQYF. CDR3 nucleotides: TGCAGCGTTCCCAGGGGGGCGGAAGAGACCCAGTACTTC.

This clone was seen just once. The V and J genes are TRBV7-2 and TRBJ1-2; D is ambiguous. CDR1 SGHTA and CDR2 FQGNSA come from the germline V gene. Trimming pared 3 bases from V and 13 bases from J, leaving 15 bases between. The CDR3 spans 12 residues. The CDR3 protein is CASSLKPGYSTF. DNA for the CDR3: TGTGCCAGCAGCTTGAAGCCGGGGTATAGCACCTTC.

V is TRBV18 and J is TRBJ1-4, with 7 positions matching TRBD1. J lost 0 bases, V lost 2 bases, and 3 bases had no gene match. The CDR3 extends over 16 amino acids. Germline lookup yields CDR1 KGHSH and CDR2 LQKENI. As DNA, the CDR3 is TGTGCCAGCTCACCAAGGGACAGAGCAACTAATGAAAAACTGTTTTTT. Translated: CASSPRDRATNEKLFF.

The chain recombines TRBV30 with TRBJ2-5; TRBD1 aligns across 9 bases. This CDR3 comprises 17 residues. In germline, CDR1 is GTSNPN, CDR2 SVGIG (reference sequence). Trimming cost V 4 bases and J 2 bases; bases outside gene matches: 14. This CDR3 reads CAWIGGQGRGKQETQYF. The CDR3 DNA is TGTGCCTGGATTGGGGGACAGGGAAGGGGGAAACAAGAGACCCAGTACTTC.

This CDR3 reads CASSPPLRGRLSYNEQFF. The DNA for the CDR3 is TGTGCCAGCTCCCCCCCCTTGCGGGGCCGGCTATCCTACAATGAGCAGTTCTTC. The chain carries TRBV18 and TRBJ2-1; D possibly corresponds to TRBD2 (6 bases). The CDR3 sequence is 18 residues long. Germline V gene sequence: CDR1 KGHSH, CDR2 LQKENI. Deletions cut 6 bases from V and 1 base from J, with 22 bases between.

The chain joins TRBV7-4 to TRBJ2-3; TRBD2 aligns across 16 bases. This CDR3 is built from 18 residues. With V trimmed by 6 bases and J by 0 bases, 6 bases remained unmatched. Germline V gene lookup returns CDR1 SGHVT and CDR2 SQSDAQ. The CDR3 region has the DNA TGTGCCAGCAGTCCCGGGACTAGCGGGAGGGAGAGCACAGATACGCAGTATTTT. It codes for CASSPGTSGRESTDTQYF.

This rearrangement joins TRBV18 to TRBJ2-5; no reliable D call. Trimming cost V 0 bases and J 2 bases, with 7 bases left between them. The germline CDR1 and CDR2 sequences are KGHSH and LQKENI. The CDR3 loop spans 14 amino acids. CDR3: CASSPPAQQETQYF. CDR3 sequence (DNA): TGTGCCAGCTCACCACCAGCTCAACAAGAGACCCAGTACTTC.

V is TRBV30 and J is TRBJ2-2, with 8 bases fitting TRBD2. Germline CDR1 reads GTSNPN; CDR2 reads SVGIG (reference sequence). CDR3 length equals 17 residues. V lost 8 bases, J lost 8 bases, and 22 bases stayed unmatched. CDR3 nucleotides: TGTGCCCCCGCAGTAAACGAGGGACTAGTTGGTTCTGGGGAGCTGTTTTTT. It yields the protein CAPAVNEGLVGSGELFF. Supplemented by reference TRBV30 and TRBJ2-2, the full variable domain reads SQTIHQWPATLVQPVGSPLSLECTVEGTSNPNLYWYRQAAGRGLQLLFYSVGIGQISSEVPQNLSASRPQDRQFILSSKKLLLSDSGFYLCAPAVNEGLVGSGELFFGEGSRLTVL.

The genes are TRBV10-3 and TRBJ2-3; no definite D call. CDR1 ENHRY and CDR2 SYGVKD come from the germline V gene. The V end lost 7 bases, the J end lost 0 bases, and 8 bases lay between the germline ends. This CDR3 spans 13 amino acids. CDR3 loop: CAIKAPSTDTQYF. The CDR3 DNA follows: TGTGCCATCAAAGCTCCTAGCACAGATACGCAGTATTTT.

The chain combines TRBV28 with TRBJ2-7; 8 bases line up with TRBD1. Trimming took 8 bases from V and 0 from J; bases not matched to a gene: 6. The CDR3 totals 14 residues. From germline, CDR1 is MDHEN and CDR2 SYDVKM. CDR3 amino acids: CASQGAASSYEQYF. The CDR3 DNA reads as TGTGCCAGCCAGGGGGCGGCTAGCTCCTACGAGCAGTACTTC. Using reference TRBV28 and TRBJ2-7 for the parts outside the CDR3, the full variable domain is DVKVTQSSRYLVKRTGEKVFLECVQDMDHENMFWYRQDPGLGLRLIYFSYDVKMKEKGDIPEGYSVSREKKERFSLILESASTNQTSMYLCASQGAASSYEQYFGPGTRLTVT.

In regard to this clone: The same CDR3 can be traced to other DNA sequences in this sample. This rearrangement joins TRBV7-2 to TRBJ1-1, with D possibly being TRBD1 (5 bases). The ends were cut back, 2 bases at V and 2 bases at J, with 6 bases in the middle. CDR3 length: 13 residues. The germline V gene encodes CDR1 SGHTA and CDR2 FQGNSA. This chain's CDR3 is CASSLQGNTEAFF. CDR3 nucleotides: TGTGCCAGCAGCTTACAGGGAAACACTGAAGCTTTCTTT. Combining the CDR3 with reference TRBV7-2 and TRBJ1-1 gives the whole variable domain GAGVSQSPSNKVTEKGKDVELRCDPISGHTALYWYRQSLGQGLEFLIYFQGNSAPDKSGLPSDRFSAERTGGSVSTLTIQRTQQEDSAVYLCASSLQGNTEAFFGQGTRLTVV.

The V gene is TRBV4-2, the J gene TRBJ2-3, with D maybe TRBD2 (6 bases). V was shortened by 0 bases and J by 1 base, with 14 bases between the two germline ends. The CDR3 is 17 amino acids. Germline V gives CDR1 LGHNA, CDR2 YNFKEQ. DNA of the CDR3: TGTGCCAGCAGCCAAGAGATAGGGAGGCGGGGCACAGATACGCAGTATTTT. This codes for CASSQEIGRRGTDTQYF.